This TCR beta chain was retrieved from a study of regulatory T cells in long-lasting Graves disease. Overall study findings and caveats: Fewer public clonotypes were shared by new patients (966) than by persistent patients (2,741).

Per the germline V gene, CDR1 is MNHNS and CDR2 is SASEGT. V lost 7 bases to trimming and J lost 0 bases, with 15 bases between them. This CDR3 is built from 15 residues. Both iRepertoire HTBI primers and Arm-PCR of CDR3 regions were used to build the TCR beta libraries. TCRdb recomputed calls from the multiplex PCR reads with MiXCR, one row per CDR3 protein. Here the sample spans 350,000 to 500,000 distinct CDR3 sequences, about 15% being singletons. Time point described: newly diagnosed GD, antithyroid drugs for less than 3 months. Extracted RNA from PBMCs served as the source of the TCR library. Those enrolled as patients came out of an endocrinology department in Xi'an, China. This clonotype was seen only a few times. The antigen is not known. The same data also went into a second study, on T cells in Graves' hyperthyroidism and ophthalmopathy. That work adds: Absent ophthalmopathy progression within 18 months defined stable Graves' hyperthyroidism. In validation, the model predicted ophthalmopathy. These predictions came a median approximately 5.9 months before onset.

The TCR was taken from a woman under 30 with Graves disease. Material: peripheral blood mononuclear cells (PBMCs), obtained at new diagnosis, from a patient treated with antithyroid drugs. V and J are TRBV6-1 and TRBJ1-1; D is undetermined. This CDR3 is CASKWEDHMNTEAFF. DNA for the CDR3: TGTGCCAGCAAGTGGGAGGACCACATGAACACTGAAGCTTTCTTT.